The following is a T cell receptor beta chain sequence with its context. The data belong to a study of blood T cell repertoires in COVID-19. Study-wide context: Spain, Italy and the United States supplied samples that represented acute and convalescent COVID-19.

Sequencing was performed with immunoSEQ multiplex PCR; in TCRdb, only in-frame clones are kept and a portion is missing. The sample yields around 230,000 clones, 89% seen once. Losses at the gene ends were 6 bases for V and 5 bases for J; bases not matched to a gene: 0. This CDR3 spans 12 amino acids. The sequence was obtained from a woman between 25 and 40 years old with acute COVID-19. Sequences were obtained from PBMCs or T cells enriched from blood (not recorded which). The rearrangement joins TRBV12-3 or TRBV12-4 to TRBJ1-4, with 7 nucleotides matching TRBD1. CDR3 amino acids: CASRTGNEKLFF. The CDR3 bases are TGTGCCAGCAGGACAGGGAATGAAAAACTGTTTTTT.